This entry lists 19 T cell receptor beta chains sequenced from one sample in a study of PD-1 and CTLA-4 blockade in melanoma. The data were produced by immunoSEQ multiplex PCR, yet TCRdb's version contains in-frame clones alone and is incomplete. The data hold approximately 33,000 clones, with approximately 90% observed a single time. Sequencing used CD8+ T cells from peripheral blood, obtained from a patient given anti-PD-1 treatment. The receptors derive from a human donor with melanoma.

This clone has only one observation. The chain has TRBV5-5 and TRBJ2-7, with 8 bases matching TRBD1. This CDR3 contains 12 residues. The V gene's germline CDR1 is SGHKS and CDR2 YYEKEE (reference sequence). The ends lost 5 bases at V and 5 bases at J; junction bases unmatched: 3. Written as DNA, the CDR3 is TGTGCCAGCAGGTCGGACAGGGACGAGCAGTACTTC. This translates into CASRSDRDEQYF.

J is TRBJ2-2 and V is TRBV18; D unresolved. The germline CDR1 and CDR2 sequences are KGHSH and LQKENI. CDR3 size: 13 residues. V dropped 1 base and J dropped 3 bases, with 3 bases sitting between them. The CDR3 nucleotides are TGTGCCAGCTCACCACTCGACACCGGGGAGCTGTTTTTT. It yields the protein CASSPLDTGELFF.

This rearrangement joins TRBV27 to TRBJ2-7; D is unclear. CDR3 size: 15 residues. V was shortened by 0 bases and J by 1 base, with 10 bases between the two germline ends. Germline CDR1 and CDR2: MNHEY and SMNVEV (reference sequence). The DNA for the CDR3 is TGTGCCAGCAGTTTATCCCCCCAGGCTTCCTACGAGCAGTACTTC. Protein sequence: CASSLSPQASYEQYF.

This sequence joins TRBV12-3 or TRBV12-4 and TRBJ1-1; TRBD1 matches 7 bases. V was clipped by 7 bases and J by 8 bases; unmatched bases: 7. The CDR3 extends over 12 amino acids. The DNA for the CDR3 is TGTGCCAGCACCACATACAGGGGCGAAGCTTTCTTT. Translation: CASTTYRGEAFF.

The V and J genes are TRBV15 and TRBJ2-1, with TRBD1 matching 7 bases. Trimming removed 0 bases from V and 2 bases from J; junction bases left unmatched: 1. Germline CDR1 reads LNHNV; CDR2 reads YYDKDF (reference sequence). The CDR3 is 15 residues long. CDR3 sequence (DNA): TGTGCCACCAGCAGAGATACAGGGGCCTACAATGAGCAGTTCTTC. Translated, it gives CATSRDTGAYNEQFF.

The CDR3 coding sequence is TGCAGCGCCCGACGAGGGAACGGTGAGCAGTTCTTC. It encodes CSARRGNGEQFF. The J gene is TRBJ2-1, the V gene TRBV29-1; D may be TRBD2 (5 bases). The CDR3 spans 12 residues. The germline V gene encodes CDR1 SQVTM and CDR2 ANQGSEA. Trimming pared 7 bases from V and 9 bases from J, leaving 16 bases between.

This chain uses TRBV11-2 with TRBJ2-1, with a weak D call TRBD1 (6 bases). Germline-derived CDR1 and CDR2 are SGHAT and FQNNGV. The CDR3 spans 16 residues. Trimming took off 1 base at V and 4 bases at J, with 14 bases between the two ends. The CDR3 DNA follows: TGTGCCAGCAGCTTAGGACAGGTCGAACCTTACAATGAGCAGTTCTTC. It is translated as CASSLGQVEPYNEQFF. Supplemented by reference TRBV11-2 and TRBJ2-1, the full variable domain reads EAGVAQSPRYKIIEKRQSVAFWCNPISGHATLYWYQQILGQGPKLLIQFQNNGVVDDSQLPKDRFSAERLKGVDSTLKIQPAKLEDSAVYLCASSLGQVEPYNEQFFGPGTRLTVL.

The chain has TRBV10-3 and TRBJ2-2; unclear D gene. Germline-derived CDR1 and CDR2 are ENHRY and SYGVKD. This CDR3 spans 13 amino acids. V lost 6 bases, J lost 2 bases, and 7 bases lay in between. CDR3 sequence reads: CAIRGINTGELFF. The CDR3 DNA follows: TGTGCCATCAGAGGGATTAACACCGGGGAGCTGTTTTTT.

V is TRBV19 and J is TRBJ1-5; D is unresolved. The germline V and J ends were trimmed by 7 bases and 0 bases, with 16 bases remaining between them. The length of the CDR3 is 16 residues. The germline CDR1 and CDR2 sequences are LNHDA and SQIVND (reference sequence). The CDR3 here is CASTPWGGDSNQPQHF. CDR3 sequence (DNA): TGTGCCAGTACCCCTTGGGGTGGGGATAGCAATCAGCCCCAGCATTTT.

This chain links TRBV9 with TRBJ2-2, with 13 nucleotides matching TRBD2. The CDR3 runs 17 residues. Per germline, CDR1 SGDLS and CDR2 YYNGEE. Trimming took 1 base from V and 4 from J; bases not matched to a gene: 4. The CDR3 reads CASSVTSGRAVTGELFF. The CDR3 nucleotides are TGTGCCAGCAGCGTAACTAGCGGGAGGGCCGTCACCGGGGAGCTGTTTTTT.

The rearrangement joins TRBV19 to TRBJ2-1; TRBD1 agrees at 9 bases. V dropped 8 bases and J dropped 4; count of bases not matched to a gene: 3. CDR3 length: 13 amino acids. Germline lookup yields CDR1 LNHDA and CDR2 SQIVND (reference sequence). Written as DNA, the CDR3 is TGTGCCAGTTCGGGACAGGGTTACAATGAGCAGTTCTTC. Protein: CASSGQGYNEQFF.

The chain is built from TRBV2 and TRBJ1-1; D unresolved. The CDR3 spans 15 residues. Trimming shortened V by 2 bases and J by 3 bases, and 13 bases separated the two germline ends. Germline V gene sequence: CDR1 SNHLY, CDR2 FYNNEI. CDR3 sequence: CASSEFKGRDTEAFF. As DNA, the CDR3 is TGTGCCAGCAGTGAATTCAAGGGTAGGGACACTGAAGCTTTCTTT.

This clone has only one observation. The rearrangement links TRBV30 to TRBJ2-7; TRBD2 matches 15 bases. CDR3 length equals 13 residues. Per germline, CDR1 GTSNPN and CDR2 SVGIG (reference sequence). V gave up 3 bases and J gave up 7 bases; unmatched junction bases: 1. CDR3 DNA: TGTGCCTGGAGGGGACTAGCGGGGGGAGAGCAGTACTTC. Translating gives CAWRGLAGGEQYF.

This chain connects TRBV27 to TRBJ2-7, with D possibly TRBD2 on 5 matching bases. Deletions cut 3 bases from V and 2 bases from J, with 8 bases between. This CDR3 is 13 amino acids long. Germline values: CDR1 MNHEY, CDR2 SMNVEV (reference sequence). CDR3 loop: CASSFGETYEQYF. DNA for the CDR3: TGTGCCAGCAGTTTCGGGGAAACCTACGAGCAGTACTTC.

This chain connects TRBV6-5 to TRBJ1-1; TRBD1 might be the D (5 bases). Trimming pared 2 bases from V and 3 bases from J, leaving 13 bases between. The CDR3 runs to 15 residues. In germline, CDR1 is MNHEY, CDR2 SVGAGI. CDR3 sequence reads: CASSYSRGIYTEAFF. The DNA of the CDR3 is TGTGCCAGCAGTTACAGTCGGGGCATATACACTGAAGCTTTCTTT.

The CDR3 reads CASSTDRTYEQYF. The CDR3 DNA reads as TGTGCCAGTAGTACCGACAGGACCTACGAGCAGTACTTC. The chain has TRBV19 and TRBJ2-7; TRBD1 is a possible D gene (6 bases). V was trimmed by 4 bases and J by 2 bases, leaving 9 bases between them. The CDR3 consists of 13 residues. Germline V gene sequence: CDR1 LNHDA, CDR2 SQIVND (reference sequence). Full variable domain (rest looked up from reference TRBV19 and TRBJ2-7): DGGITQSPKYLFRKEGQNVTLSCEQNLNHDAMYWYRQDPGQGLRLIYYSQIVNDFQKGDIAEGYSVSREKKESFPLTVTSAQKNPTAFYLCASSTDRTYEQYFGPGTRLTVT.

The CDR3 is CASSGGSSYGYTF. The CDR3 bases are TGTGCCAGTAGTGGGGGTTCTAGCTATGGCTACACCTTC. This sequence joins TRBV19 and TRBJ1-2; a weak D match, TRBD1 (5 bases). The CDR3 covers 13 residues. The V gene's germline CDR1 is LNHDA and CDR2 SQIVND (reference sequence). V was cut by 5 bases and J by 4 bases, with 11 bases left in between.

CDR3 amino acids: CATSTGRDSGANVLTF. In nucleotides, the CDR3 is TGTGCCACCAGCACAGGCAGGGACTCTGGGGCCAACGTCCTGACTTTC. The rearrangement joins TRBV15 to TRBJ2-6, with D maybe TRBD1 (5 bases). There are 16 residues in the CDR3. The germline gives CDR1 LNHNV, CDR2 YYDKDF (reference sequence). Trimming left V 4 bases short and J 0 bases short, with 10 bases between.

The rearrangement uses TRBV6-5 and TRBJ2-2; D is unresolved. The germline gives CDR1 MNHEY, CDR2 SVGAGI. V gave up 5 bases and J gave up 6 bases, with 7 bases separating them. The CDR3 has 12 residues. The CDR3 DNA reads as TGTGCCAGCAGTCTCAGGTCCGGGGAGCTGTTTTTT. Encoded protein: CASSLRSGELFF.